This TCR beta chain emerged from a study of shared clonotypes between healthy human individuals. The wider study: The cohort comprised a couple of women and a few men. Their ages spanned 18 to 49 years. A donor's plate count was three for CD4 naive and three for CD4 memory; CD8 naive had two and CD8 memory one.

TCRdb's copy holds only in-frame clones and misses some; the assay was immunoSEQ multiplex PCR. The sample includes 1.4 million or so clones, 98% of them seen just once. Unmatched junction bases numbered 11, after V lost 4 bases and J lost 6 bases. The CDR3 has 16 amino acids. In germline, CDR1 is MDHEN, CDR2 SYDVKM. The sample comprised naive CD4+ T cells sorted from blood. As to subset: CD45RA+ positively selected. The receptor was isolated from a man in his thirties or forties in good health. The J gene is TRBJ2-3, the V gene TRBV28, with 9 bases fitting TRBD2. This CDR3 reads CASSSPSRGGGDTQYF. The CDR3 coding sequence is TGTGCCAGCAGTTCTCCTTCTCGCGGGGGGGGCGATACGCAGTATTTT.